This is a list of T cell receptor beta chains from one sample in a study of blood T cell repertoires in COVID-19. Repertoires were generated with immunoSEQ multiplex PCR, while TCRdb's copy carries only in-frame clones and drops some. The profile covers over 200,000 clones, with 65% to 85% appearing a single time and 8.5% to 10% taken by the ten largest. The material sequenced was peripheral blood. The receptor source for this set is a man aged 40-49 years with active or convalescent COVID-19. Each CDR3 is given with its conserved first and last residue. A D gene is named only where the DNA matches it firmly.

D gene	V gene	CDR3 protein
.	TRBV19	CASKSQGQGNSPLHF
.	TRBV30	CAWSVPKPNTEAFF
.	TRBV7-8	CASSSAAGEYQETQYF
TRBD1	TRBV6-5	CASQARQGVAAFF
.	TRBV30	CAWTPLRNRRGSPLHF
.	TRBV9	CASSVDRGEQYF
TRBD2	TRBV27	CASNTLAGGGYEQYF
TRBD1	TRBV7-7	CASSLPGTGGRETQYF
TRBD1	TRBV11-2	CASSTRTGVGANVLTF
.	TRBV7-2	CASSLILNTEAFF
.	TRBV6-2/TRBV6-3	CASSYSSWVGDSGANVLTF
.	TRBV5-6	CASSENRVTRTGELFF
.	TRBV4-2	CASRLISRADEQGVNEKLFF
.	TRBV4-1	CASSPPDSHNEQFF
.	TRBV6-2/TRBV6-3	CASSPTLGDQGRDTQYF
.	TRBV4-1	CASSQVQGNTEAFF
.	TRBV6-5	CASSRGTGELFF
.	TRBV28	CASSLSGTSTDTQYF
.	TRBV4-1	CASSQEAAPGGPQHF
.	TRBV7-9	CASSLSRGFADTEAFF
TRBD2	TRBV5-1	CASSYGQGTSGRATETQYF
.	TRBV19	CASSDGDTYNEQFF
TRBD1	TRBV28	CASSTGTGYSPLHF
.	TRBV11-1	CASSTGLFRVYNEQFF
TRBD1	TRBV12-3/TRBV12-4	CASSSTGGYGYTF
.	TRBV5-4	CASSLRLGGPTDNEQFF
TRBD1	TRBV4-1	CASRSGQGSGELFF
.	TRBV7-9	CASSSQGLPISYNEQFF
.	TRBV3-1/TRBV3-2	CASSQDSGRAFF
.	TRBV4-2	CASSQRTGNWNNEQFF
.	TRBV5-8	CASSLSGANVLTF
.	TRBV3-1/TRBV3-2	CASNSGSGQPQHF
.	TRBV9	CASSVDPGGANYGYTF
.	TRBV4-1	CASSQPSSGAAKNIQYF
TRBD2	TRBV5-1	CASSPVIAGGNEQFF
.	TRBV4-1	CASSPAPGEGETQYF
.	TRBV4-3	CASSQDRGPPQHF
TRBD1	TRBV2	CASSLDRGNEKLFF
.	TRBV7-3	CASSLIGTLSTDTQYF
.	TRBV4-1	CASSQEFNRDQPQHF
TRBD1	TRBV19	CASSIADRGVYEQYF